This TCR beta chain was profiled in a study of blood T cell repertoires in COVID-19. Source study methods: Estimated nucleated cell counts came from reference gene primer amplification. Clones were sequenced by immunoSEQ multiplex PCR, and TCRdb holds only the in-frame ones, with some missing. V, J and clone size reflect that table, while D and trimming were determined from the DNA. The sample lists 270,000 or so clones, about nine tenths occurring once. The CDR3 covers 17 residues. J was trimmed by 6 bases and V by 2 bases; bases with no gene match: 9. Seattle patients were enrolled during active infection and followed longitudinally. This clone was seen only once.

What was sequenced was peripheral blood. The source is a woman in her twenties or thirties with COVID-19, enrolled during active disease. The V call is TRBV23-1, the J call TRBJ1-6, with 8 bases aligning to TRBD1. TRBV23-1 is an open reading frame whose function is uncertain. The CDR3 is CASSQPNRGVRNSPLHF. The CDR3 DNA reads as TGCGCCAGCAGTCAACCAAACAGGGGGGTTCGTAATTCACCCCTCCACTTT.